The next 6 T cell receptor beta chains were all read from a single sample in a study of blood T cell repertoires in COVID-19. Repertoires were generated with immunoSEQ multiplex PCR, while TCRdb's copy carries only in-frame clones and drops some. The table has some 42,000 clones, approximately 90% seen once. Material: peripheral blood. These receptors all come from a human donor in a cohort sampled during active COVID-19.

Written as DNA, the CDR3 is TGTGCCAGCTCACCAGGGCAGGGGAGCAATCAGCCCCAGCATTTT. This translates into CASSPGQGSNQPQHF. The chain joins TRBV18 to TRBJ1-5; TRBD1 might be the D (6 bases). Germline V gene data show CDR1 as KGHSH and CDR2 as LQKENI. The ends were cut back, 2 bases at V and 1 base at J, with 9 bases in the middle. This CDR3 region has 15 residues.

The chain carries TRBV11-3 and TRBJ2-3; TRBD2 matches 7 bases. The CDR3 runs to 15 residues. Germline values: CDR1 SGHNT, CDR2 YENEEA. The J segment lost 0 bases and the V segment lost 1 base, leaving 1 base of the junction unmatched. The CDR3 DNA reads as TGTGCCAGCAGCTTAGTGGGGGGGAGCACAGATACGCAGTATTTT. Translating it yields CASSLVGGSTDTQYF.

The chain has TRBV27 and TRBJ1-5; the match to TRBD1 covers 7 bases. J gave up 4 bases and V 6 bases, and 9 bases lay outside the gene matches. The CDR3 spans 15 residues. Germline CDR1 reads MNHEY; CDR2 reads SMNVEV (reference sequence). The CDR3 DNA reads TGTGCCAGCAGAGAACAGGGGAATTGGAATCAGCCCCAGCATTTT. This sequence encodes CASREQGNWNQPQHF.

V usage is TRBV9 and J usage is TRBJ1-5; TRBD1 aligns across 10 bases. Germline V gene sequence: CDR1 SGDLS, CDR2 YYNGEE. The CDR3 has 16 residues. J gave up 2 bases and V 3 bases, and 5 bases lay outside the gene matches. The DNA for the CDR3 is TGTGCCAGCAGCGGGGGGACAGGGGACGGCAATCAGCCCCAGCATTTT. This codes for CASSGGTGDGNQPQHF.

The chain recombines TRBV27 with TRBJ2-5, with 8 nucleotides matching TRBD1. This CDR3 comprises 14 residues. Trimming took 2 bases from V and 5 from J; bases not matched to a gene: 4. From germline, CDR1 is MNHEY and CDR2 SMNVEV (reference sequence). The CDR3 sequence is CASSLQGARETQYF. CDR3 nucleotide sequence: TGTGCCAGCAGTTTACAGGGGGCTAGGGAGACCCAGTACTTC.

The rearrangement joins TRBV5-1 to TRBJ2-2; unclear D gene. Germline V gene sequence: CDR1 SGHRS, CDR2 YFSETQ. The CDR3 length is 16 residues. The ends were cut back, 3 bases at V and 4 bases at J, with 16 bases in the middle. CDR3 region: CASSYRVIRGTGELFF. As DNA, the CDR3 is TGCGCCAGCAGCTACCGGGTCATCCGCGGCACCGGGGAGCTGTTTTTT.